Included here is one T cell receptor beta chain sequence, with context. The antigen remains undetermined. Peripheral blood came from all dose cohorts at three timepoints. V was pared by 6 bases and J by 0 bases, with 3 bases between. This CDR3 is 13 amino acids long. CDR1 and CDR2 from the germline V gene are MDHEN and SYDVKM. These data are taken from a study of OX40 agonist ivuxolimab in advanced cancers. Study overall: Partial responses were achieved by three patients, of whom one had hepatocellular carcinoma and two had cutaneous melanoma. Points from the study as a whole: Among some nonresponders, normalized T-cell clonal expansion was also low.

Clones were read by immunoSEQ multiplex PCR, and TCRdb kept only the in-frame ones, dropping some. The data hold some 86,000 clones, with under 85% observed a single time. The chain joins TRBV28 to TRBJ2-6; D is unresolved. The sample consisted of CD4+ or CD8+ T cells sorted from blood, taken in a trial of the OX40 agonist ivuxolimab. The clonotype was recovered from an adult with an advanced solid tumor such as melanoma, head and neck, liver or kidney cancer. In DNA form, the CDR3 reads TGTGCCAGCAGCCTCTCTGGGGCCAACGTCCTGACTTTC. Translated: CASSLSGANVLTF.